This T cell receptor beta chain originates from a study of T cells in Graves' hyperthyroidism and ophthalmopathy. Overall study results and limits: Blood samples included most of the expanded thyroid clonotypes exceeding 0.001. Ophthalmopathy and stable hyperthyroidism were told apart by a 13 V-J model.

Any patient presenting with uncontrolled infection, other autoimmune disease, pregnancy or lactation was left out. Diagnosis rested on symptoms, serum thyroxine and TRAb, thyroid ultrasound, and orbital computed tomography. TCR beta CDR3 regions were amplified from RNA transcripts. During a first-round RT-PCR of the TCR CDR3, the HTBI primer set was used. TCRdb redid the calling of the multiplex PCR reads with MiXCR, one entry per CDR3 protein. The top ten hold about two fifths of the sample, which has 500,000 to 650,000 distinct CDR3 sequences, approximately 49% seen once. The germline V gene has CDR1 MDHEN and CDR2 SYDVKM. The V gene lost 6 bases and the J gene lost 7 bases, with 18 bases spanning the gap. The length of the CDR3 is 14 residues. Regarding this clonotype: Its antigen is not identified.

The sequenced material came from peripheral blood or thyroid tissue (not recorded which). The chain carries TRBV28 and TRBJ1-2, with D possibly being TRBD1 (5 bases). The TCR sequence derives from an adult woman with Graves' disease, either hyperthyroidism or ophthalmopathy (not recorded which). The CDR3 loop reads CASSQAGEGGGYTF. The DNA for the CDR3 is TGTGCCAGCAGCCAAGCGGGGGAGGGAGGTGGCTACACCTTC.